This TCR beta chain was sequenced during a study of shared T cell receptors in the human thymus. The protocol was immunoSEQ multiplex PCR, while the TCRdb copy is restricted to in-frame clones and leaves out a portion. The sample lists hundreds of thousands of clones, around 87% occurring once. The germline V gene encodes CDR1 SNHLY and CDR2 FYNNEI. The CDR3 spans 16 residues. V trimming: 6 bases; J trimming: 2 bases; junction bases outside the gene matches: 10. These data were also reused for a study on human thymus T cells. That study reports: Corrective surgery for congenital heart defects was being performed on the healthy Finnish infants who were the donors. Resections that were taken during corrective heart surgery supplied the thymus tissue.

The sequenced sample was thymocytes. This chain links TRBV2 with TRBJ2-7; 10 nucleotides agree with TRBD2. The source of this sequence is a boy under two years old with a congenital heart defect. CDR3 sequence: CASRAKGLAATYEQYF. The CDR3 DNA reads TGTGCCAGCAGGGCAAAAGGACTAGCGGCAACCTACGAGCAGTACTTC. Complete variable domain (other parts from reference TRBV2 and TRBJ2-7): EPEVTQTPSHQVTQMGQEVILRCVPISNHLYFYWYRQILGQKVEFLVSFYNNEISEKSEIFDDQFSVERPDGSNFTLKIRSTKLEDSAMYFCASRAKGLAATYEQYFGPGTRLTVT.